This T cell receptor (beta chain) was sequenced during a study of patients and donors after allogeneic stem cell transplantation. TCRdb called the RT-PCR reads again in MiXCR, with one record for every CDR3 protein. The table has roughly 880,000 distinct CDR3 sequences, about 20% seen once; the top ten hold around 6%. V was clipped by 1 base and J by 7 bases, with 23 bases between them. There are 19 residues in the CDR3. The germline CDR1 and CDR2 sequences are LGHNA and YSLEER. This rearrangement joins TRBV4-3 to TRBJ1-6, with a possible D match to TRBD1 (5 bases). This receptor was identified in a human donor who was either an allogeneic HSCT recipient or a stem cell or donor lymphocyte infusion donor (not recorded which). It is not recorded whose cells these are; they may come from a transplant donor. Sequenced sample: blood, either unsorted or a sorted T cell fraction (not recorded which). CDR3 sequence reads: CASSQGLTGWGMSNSPLHF. In DNA form, the CDR3 reads TGCGCCAGCAGCCAAGGCCTGACGGGGTGGGGCATGTCAAATTCACCCCTCCACTTT.